These T cell receptor beta chains were read from a single sample in a study of T cells in Graves' hyperthyroidism and ophthalmopathy. TCRdb redid the calling of the multiplex PCR reads with MiXCR, one entry per CDR3 protein. The sample carries hundreds of thousands of distinct CDR3 sequences, approximately 18% recorded once. Sequences were obtained from blood. The receptors here all came from a man aged 50 to 59 with Graves' ophthalmopathy. Both conserved end residues are part of each CDR3. D genes are given only for firm matches. A clone size is listed for some rows: how often the clone was seen (once, few, many), or a class if it is expanded.

clone_size,d_call,v_call,j_call,cdr3_aa,cdr3_nt
few,-,TRBV11-2,TRBJ1-3,CASSWGGNTIYF,TGTGCCAGCAGCTGGGGAGGAAACACCATATATTTT
many,-,TRBV20-1,TRBJ2-5,CSAPRSDVTQYF,TGCAGTGCTCCGCGCTCGGATGTGACCCAGTACTTC
few,-,TRBV6-1,TRBJ1-5,CASSSSVDSGNQPQHF,TGTGCCAGCAGCTCAAGCGTGGACAGCGGCAATCAGCCCCAGCATTTT
many,-,TRBV6-1,TRBJ1-5,CASSEGRGGNQPQHF,TGTGCCAGCAGTGAGGGCAGGGGAGGCAATCAGCCCCAGCATTTT
-,-,TRBV6-6,TRBJ2-3,CASSYLGGASTDTQYF,TGTGCCAGCAGTTACTTGGGAGGCGCTAGCACAGATACGCAGTATTTT
few,-,TRBV7-2,TRBJ1-2,CASSLSDNYGYTF,TGTGCCAGCAGCTTATCGGATAACTATGGCTACACCTTC
-,-,TRBV10-2,TRBJ2-1,CASSGRSLLQGNYNEQFF,TGCGCCAGCAGTGGTAGGTCCCTTTTACAGGGAAACTACAATGAGCAGTTCTTC
few,-,TRBV11-2,TRBJ1-3,CASSLLVQGYSGNTIYF,TGTGCCAGCAGCTTATTGGTCCAGGGATACTCTGGAAACACCATATATTTT
few,-,TRBV19,TRBJ1-4,CASSAQGRGEKLFF,TGTGCCAGTAGTGCCCAAGGGAGAGGAGAAAAACTGTTTTTT
many,TRBD2,TRBV7-2,TRBJ2-1,CASSWTRNNEQFF,TGTGCCAGCAGCTGGACTAGGAACAATGAGCAGTTCTTC
many,TRBD2,TRBV20-1,TRBJ2-3,CSASSLLAATDTQYF,TGCAGTGCTTCCTCCCTTCTAGCGGCCACAGATACGCAGTATTTT
many,-,TRBV28,TRBJ1-1,CASSYQGPTEAFF,TGTGCCAGCAGTTATCAGGGCCCCACTGAAGCTTTCTTT
-,TRBD2,TRBV19,TRBJ2-3,CASKSRAGSTDTQYF,TGTGCCAGTAAATCGCGAGCGGGGAGCACAGATACGCAGTATTTT
many,-,TRBV6-5,TRBJ2-2,CASSYDSSNTGELFF,TGTGCCAGCAGTTACGACAGTTCGAACACCGGGGAGCTGTTTTTT
-,TRBD2,TRBV28,TRBJ2-3,CASKEASGRFPDTQYF,TGTGCCAGCAAGGAGGCTAGCGGGAGATTCCCAGATACGCAGTATTTT
-,-,TRBV5-4,TRBJ1-6,CASSEGRINSPLHF,TGTGCCAGCAGCGAGGGACGGATCAATTCACCCCTCCACTTT